The rows below give T cell receptor beta chains drawn from one sample of a study of T cells in localized non-small cell lung cancer. TCRdb's table, derived via immunoSEQ multiplex PCR, lists solely in-frame clones and lacks some. In the table there are some 52,000 clones, 86% of which are singletons. The specimen comprised peripheral blood, sampled before any cancer treatment. These receptors were collected from a male donor aged 60 or older with stage III squamous cell lung carcinoma. The CDR3 runs from the conserved cysteine through the conserved F or W. D genes are given only for firm matches. Not every row has a clone size; where given, it reads once, few, many or a size class.

CASSLTGYEQYF	TGTGCCAGCAGTTTAACGGGTTACGAGCAGTACTTC	TRBJ2-7	12	NA	TRBV27	NA
CASSQGQDTQYF	TGCGCCAGCAGCCAAGGTCAGGATACGCAGTATTTT	TRBJ2-3	12	few	TRBV4-3	NA
CASSLTHSGGFYEQYF	TGTGCCAGCAGCTTAACCCACAGCGGGGGCTTCTACGAGCAGTACTTC	TRBJ2-7	16	NA	TRBV7-8	TRBD2
CASSLGLAGYNEQFF	TGTGCCAGCAGCTTAGGGTTAGCGGGCTACAATGAGCAGTTCTTC	TRBJ2-1	15	NA	TRBV7-2	TRBD2
CASSLADHARGEQYF	TGTGCCAGCAGCTTAGCCGACCACGCGCGGGGGGAGCAGTACTTC	TRBJ2-7	15	NA	TRBV7-3	TRBD2
CATSRDAWGPREKLFF	TGTGCCACCAGCAGAGATGCTTGGGGGCCTCGGGAAAAACTGTTTTTT	TRBJ1-4	16	NA	TRBV15	NA
CASSPPYRQTGEKLFF	TGTGCCAGCTCACCTCCCTACCGGCAGACAGGGGAAAAACTGTTTTTT	TRBJ1-4	16	NA	TRBV18	TRBD1
CASSPRASGMYEQYF	TGTGCCAGCAGCCCCCGGGCTAGCGGGATGTACGAGCAGTACTTC	TRBJ2-7	15	NA	TRBV7-9	TRBD2
CASSRQGHGGTDTQYF	TGTGCCAGCAGCCGACAGGGCCATGGGGGCACAGATACGCAGTATTTT	TRBJ2-3	16	NA	TRBV5-8	TRBD1
CASSRGLESGELFF	TGTGCCAGCTCCAGGGGTCTGGAGTCCGGGGAGCTGTTTTTT	TRBJ2-2	14	NA	TRBV18	NA
CASSNRGLFPAQYF	TGTGCCAGCAGCAACCGGGGTCTGTTTCCGGCCCAGTACTTC	TRBJ2-5	14	NA	TRBV7-2	NA
CASSLGLPRDTQYF	TGTGCCAGCAGCTTGGGACTTCCCAGGGATACGCAGTATTTT	TRBJ2-3	14	NA	TRBV5-6	NA
CASSDRAGGPNEQFF	TGTGCCAGCAGCGACCGAGCGGGGGGGCCTAATGAGCAGTTCTTC	TRBJ2-1	15	NA	TRBV2	TRBD2
CASSYGLAGTYEQYF	TGTGCCAGCAGTTACGGGTTAGCGGGAACCTACGAGCAGTACTTC	TRBJ2-7	15	NA	TRBV6-6	TRBD2
CASGLVHNRGLEPQHF	TGTGCTAGTGGCCTGGTACATAACAGGGGGCTGGAGCCCCAGCATTTT	TRBJ1-5	16	NA	TRBV12-5	TRBD1
CSARALAEQYF	TGCAGTGCTAGAGCCCTAGCCGAGCAGTACTTC	TRBJ2-7	11	NA	TRBV20-1	NA
CASSLGRDPIGEQYF	TGTGCCAGCAGCTTAGGCCGGGACCCTATCGGGGAGCAGTACTTC	TRBJ2-7	15	NA	TRBV13	NA
CASSPGLAGGRVDEQFF	TGCGCCAGCAGCCCTGGACTAGCGGGAGGGCGGGTAGATGAGCAGTTCTTC	TRBJ2-1	17	NA	TRBV5-1	TRBD2
CASSPNRGRLTYGYTF	TGTGCCAGTAGTCCAAACAGGGGGCGCTTAACGTATGGCTACACCTTC	TRBJ1-2	16	NA	TRBV19	TRBD1
CASSLTKSSGNTIYF	TGCGCCAGCAGCTTGACCAAGAGCTCTGGAAACACCATATATTTT	TRBJ1-3	15	NA	TRBV5-1	NA
CASGDRGSNQPQHF	TGTGCCAGCGGGGACAGGGGGAGCAATCAGCCCCAGCATTTT	TRBJ1-5	14	NA	TRBV19	TRBD1
CASSTWAGASSGANVLTF	TGTGCCAGCAGCACATGGGCAGGGGCGAGCTCTGGGGCCAACGTCCTGACTTTC	TRBJ2-6	18	NA	TRBV7-6	NA
CASTPSSSYNSPLHF	TGTGCCAGCACCCCCAGTAGCTCCTATAATTCACCCCTCCACTTT	TRBJ1-6	15	NA	TRBV6-5	NA
CASSLRQGLEANEKLFF	TGTGCCAGCAGCCTACGACAGGGTCTCGAGGCTAATGAAAAACTGTTTTTT	TRBJ1-4	17	NA	TRBV9	TRBD1
CASSPRTSQETQYF	TGTGCCAGCTCCCCCCGCACTTCCCAAGAGACCCAGTACTTC	TRBJ2-5	14	once	TRBV18	NA
CASSPTGRPADTQYF	TGTGCCAGCAGCCCCACAGGGCGGCCTGCAGATACGCAGTATTTT	TRBJ2-3	15	NA	TRBV9	NA
CASSLEGIWATEAFF	TGCGCCAGCAGCTTGGAAGGGATTTGGGCCACTGAAGCTTTCTTT	TRBJ1-1	15	NA	TRBV5-1	NA
CASKMTSGHNEQFF	TGTGCCAGCAAAATGACTAGCGGTCACAATGAGCAGTTCTTC	TRBJ2-1	14	NA	TRBV11-3	TRBD2
CASSPDSRDTGELFF	TGCGCCAGCAGCCCGGACTCGAGGGACACCGGGGAGCTGTTTTTT	TRBJ2-2	15	few	TRBV5-1	NA